The present TCR beta chain was sequenced within a study of regulatory T cells in long-lasting Graves disease. Study-level background: For a period under 3 months, newly diagnosed Graves' patients had taken antithyroid drugs.

Building of the TCR beta libraries involved iRepertoire HTBI primers and Arm-PCR of CDR3 regions. From the multiplex PCR reads, TCRdb called clonotypes with MiXCR, one entry per CDR3 protein. This sample has hundreds of thousands of distinct CDR3 sequences, with roughly 15% found just once. This clonotype was recorded many times. Its cognate antigen is unknown. Study-wide points: The study found TRBV28, TRBJ1-2 and TRBJ2-5 favored in persistent disease.

The time point denotes: newly diagnosed GD, antithyroid drugs for less than 3 months. Extracted PBMC RNA gave rise to the TCR library. The CDR3 covers 14 residues. The germline gives CDR1 MNHEY, CDR2 SMNVEV (reference sequence). V lost 4 bases to trimming and J lost 0 bases; unmatched junction nucleotides: 3. This same sample was also part of a study on T cells in Graves' hyperthyroidism and ophthalmopathy. Turning to that study: The HTBI primer set was used in a first-round RT-PCR of the TCR CDR3. Most thyroid clonotypes that were expanded above 0.001 also turned up in blood.

Material: peripheral blood mononuclear cells (PBMCs), obtained at new diagnosis, from a patient treated with antithyroid drugs. The chain uses TRBV27 and TRBJ2-7, with 7 bases matching TRBD1. This clonotype was sampled from a woman in her twenties or thirties with Graves disease. In DNA form, the CDR3 reads TGTGCCAGCAGTTCCCGGGACAGCTCCTACGAGCAGTACTTC. It encodes CASSSRDSSYEQYF.